Presented here are 19 T cell receptor beta chains from one specimen sequenced in a study of shared clonotypes between healthy human individuals. Repertoires were generated with immunoSEQ multiplex PCR, while TCRdb's copy carries only in-frame clones and drops some. Among about 2 million clones listed, 85% to 95% were seen once. Sequenced material: naive CD4+ T cells sorted from blood. Subset here: CD45RA+ positively selected. These receptor sequences come from a man younger than 35 in good health.

On this clone: At the DNA level, this CDR3 is encoded by other sequences in the same sample as well. V usage is TRBV30 and J usage is TRBJ1-4; the D is unclear. CDR1 is GTSNPN and CDR2 is SVGIG in the germline V gene (reference sequence). The CDR3 is made up of 10 amino acids. Trimming shortened V by 1 base and J by 7 bases, and 1 base separated the two germline ends. CDR3 coding DNA: TGTGCCTGGAGTGGTGAAAAACTGTTTTTT. It specifies CAWSGEKLFF.

In DNA, the CDR3 is TGTGCCAGCAGCGCGACAGGGAGCTCCTACAATGAGCAGTTCTTC. This gives the protein CASSATGSSYNEQFF. The rearrangement links TRBV9 to TRBJ2-1; 7 bases align to TRBD1. The CDR3 loop spans 15 amino acids. With 3 bases clipped from V and 0 bases from J, the junction kept 3 bases outside the gene matches. Germline assignment: CDR1 SGDLS and CDR2 YYNGEE.

The chain uses TRBV7-9 and TRBJ2-2; D is possibly TRBD2 (5 bases). The CDR3 runs 15 residues. The germline V gene has CDR1 SEHNR and CDR2 FQNEAQ (reference sequence). V was cut by 5 bases and J by 2 bases, with 12 bases left in between. The CDR3 region is CASSLRGSNTGELFF. The DNA for the CDR3 is TGTGCCAGCAGCCTCCGGGGAAGCAACACCGGGGAGCTGTTTTTT.

This chain joins TRBV5-4 and TRBJ2-7; 9 bases fit TRBD2. The ends lost 4 bases at V and 2 bases at J; junction bases unmatched: 10. The CDR3 extends over 16 amino acids. Germline CDR1 is SGHNT and CDR2 is YYREEE (reference sequence). The CDR3: CASSRVGGGEAYEQYF. In nucleotides, the CDR3 is TGTGCCAGCAGCCGCGTCGGCGGGGGGGAAGCCTACGAGCAGTACTTC. Complete variable domain (other parts from reference TRBV5-4 and TRBJ2-7): ETGVTQSPTHLIKTRGQQVTLRCSSQSGHNTVSWYQQALGQGPQFIFQYYREEENGRGNFPPRFSGLQFPNYSSELNVNALELDDSALYLCASSRVGGGEAYEQYFGPGTRLTVT.

The rearrangement uses TRBV5-1 and TRBJ2-1; D may correspond to TRBD1 or TRBD2 (5 bases each). Trimming removed 2 bases from V and 5 bases from J, with 14 bases in between. CDR3 length: 15 residues. The germline V gene has CDR1 SGHRS and CDR2 YFSETQ. The CDR3 nucleotides are TGCGCCAGCAGCTTATCCGGGACCGTCAACAATGAGCAGTTCTTC. This codes for CASSLSGTVNNEQFF.

The table lists this clone with a count of one. The chain is built from TRBV5-8 and TRBJ2-2, with 11 bases that match TRBD1. Looked up from germline, CDR1 is SGHTS and CDR2 is YDEGEE. This CDR3 is built from 17 residues. V dropped 4 bases and J dropped 4; count of bases not matched to a gene: 9. The CDR3 here is CASSRGQGALSTGELFF. CDR3 in DNA: TGTGCCAGCAGCCGCGGACAGGGGGCGCTTAGCACCGGGGAGCTGTTTTTT.

About this clone itself: Other DNA sequences within the sample encode an identical CDR3. The chain joins TRBV7-6 to TRBJ2-7; 9 nucleotides agree with TRBD1. Germline V gene sequence: CDR1 SGHVS, CDR2 FNYEAQ. Germline trimming cut 1 base from V and 2 bases from J; bases unmatched to any gene: 0. The CDR3 is made up of 14 amino acids. CDR3 DNA: TGTGCCAGCAGCTTAGGACAGGGGGCCTACGAGCAGTACTTC. Protein sequence: CASSLGQGAYEQYF.

The rearrangement joins TRBV5-5 to TRBJ2-7, with 9 bases identical to TRBD2. The junction had 6 bases not matched to a gene; V was cut back by 0 bases and J by 2 bases. From germline, CDR1 is SGHKS and CDR2 YYEKEE (reference sequence). The CDR3 covers 16 residues. This CDR3 is CASSLAVLAGPYEQYF. CDR3 sequence (DNA): TGTGCCAGCAGCTTGGCCGTGCTAGCGGGACCCTACGAGCAGTACTTC.

The gene calls are TRBV15 and TRBJ2-7; D may be TRBD1 (6 bases). Germline CDR1 LNHNV, CDR2 YYDKDF (reference sequence). V lost 5 bases and J lost 3, with 14 bases in between. This CDR3 contains 14 residues. The CDR3 nucleotides are TGTGCCACCAGCCCGAGACAGGCCAACTACGAGCAGTACTTC. It codes for CATSPRQANYEQYF.

Concerning this clone: Since a much larger clone is just one base distant, this may be a read error. Additional DNA sequences in this sample encode the identical CDR3. This chain uses TRBV29-1 with TRBJ2-7; D remains unclear. The ends were cut back, 0 bases at V and 4 bases at J, with 4 bases in the middle. The germline V gene has CDR1 SQVTM and CDR2 ANQGSEA. The CDR3 runs 11 residues. The CDR3 loop is CSVEDSYEQYF. CDR3 in DNA: TGCAGCGTTGAAGACAGTTACGAGCAGTACTTC.

This clone was observed once. The chain carries TRBV6-6 and TRBJ1-2, with D maybe TRBD1 (6 bases). Per the germline V gene, CDR1 is MNHNY and CDR2 is SVGAGI (reference sequence). The CDR3 loop spans 14 amino acids. Trimming left V 2 bases short and J 5 bases short, with 12 bases between. The CDR3 here is CASSYTTGPYGYTF. In DNA, the CDR3 is TGTGCCAGCAGTTACACGACAGGCCCATATGGCTACACCTTC.

V is TRBV5-1 and J is TRBJ1-1; the match to TRBD1 covers 7 bases. Germline trimming cut 1 base from V and 1 base from J; bases unmatched to any gene: 19. CDR1 and CDR2 from the germline V gene are SGHRS and YFSETQ. The CDR3 runs to 20 residues. This CDR3 is CASSLWATGMTGNKNTEAFF. The CDR3 region has the DNA TGCGCCAGCAGCTTGTGGGCAACGGGGATGACAGGGAATAAGAACACTGAAGCTTTCTTT.

Concerning this clone itself: The same CDR3 can be traced to other DNA sequences in this sample. J is TRBJ1-3 and V is TRBV7-9, with unresolved D. With 2 bases removed from V and 6 bases from J, the gap between germline ends came to 5 bases. The germline V gene has CDR1 SEHNR and CDR2 FQNEAQ (reference sequence). This CDR3 is built from 12 residues. The CDR3 reads CASSLRENTIYF. In nucleotides, the CDR3 is TGTGCCAGCAGCTTAAGGGAAAACACCATATATTTT.

The chain joins TRBV7-9 to TRBJ1-4; no definite D call. The CDR3 runs to 14 residues. Germline assignment: CDR1 SEHNR and CDR2 FQNEAQ (reference sequence). V was pared by 2 bases and J by 4 bases, with 8 bases between. This chain's CDR3 is CASSLRGDNEKLFF. CDR3 nucleotide sequence: TGTGCCAGCAGCTTACGGGGTGATAATGAAAAACTGTTTTTT.

V gene TRBV6-5 combines with J gene TRBJ2-2; D not resolved. Between the trimmed V and J ends, which lost 7 bases and 7 bases, there was a span of 7 bases. This CDR3 contains 11 residues. Germline CDR1 and CDR2: MNHEY and SVGAGI. CDR3: CASTLGGELFF. As DNA, the CDR3 is TGTGCCAGCACCTTGGGCGGGGAGCTGTTTTTT.

This chain uses TRBV28 with TRBJ1-1, with D maybe TRBD1 (5 bases). Germline V CDR1 and CDR2: MDHEN, SYDVKM. With 7 bases removed from V and 6 bases from J, the gap between germline ends came to 15 bases. The CDR3 contains 13 residues. CDR3 bases: TGTGCCAGCAAAGAGGGCAGGGTCGCTGAAGCTTTCTTT. Protein sequence: CASKEGRVAEAFF. The variable domain in full, completed from reference TRBV28 and TRBJ1-1, reads DVKVTQSSRYLVKRTGEKVFLECVQDMDHENMFWYRQDPGLGLRLIYFSYDVKMKEKGDIPEGYSVSREKKERFSLILESASTNQTSMYLCASKEGRVAEAFFGQGTRLTVV.

This clone was picked up one time. The chain couples TRBV29-1 to TRBJ2-1, with D uncertain. Germline V gene sequence: CDR1 SQVTM, CDR2 ANQGSEA. Between the trimmed V and J ends, which lost 0 bases and 0 bases, there was a span of 15 bases. The CDR3 has 17 amino acids. The CDR3 spells CSVEDYVGRSSYNEQFF. CDR3 DNA sequence: TGCAGCGTTGAAGATTATGTTGGCAGGAGCTCCTACAATGAGCAGTTCTTC.

The V and J genes are TRBV11-2 and TRBJ2-3; a possible D gene is TRBD1 (6 bases). CDR3 length: 12 amino acids. Germline V CDR1 and CDR2: SGHAT, FQNNGV. V was clipped by 4 bases and J by 6 bases, with 8 bases between them. CDR3 coding DNA: TGTGCCAGCAGCTACCAGGGGGATACGCAGTATTTT. This codes for CASSYQGDTQYF.

On this clone itself: Other nucleotide sequences in the sample specify the same CDR3. V and J are TRBV10-3 and TRBJ1-2; tentative D call: TRBD1 (5 bases). Between the trimmed V and J ends, which lost 3 bases and 4 bases, there was a span of 12 bases. The CDR3 loop spans 14 amino acids. Germline assignment: CDR1 ENHRY and CDR2 SYGVKD. CDR3 amino acids: CAISEGQGPYGYTF. The CDR3 DNA reads TGTGCCATCAGTGAAGGGCAGGGCCCCTATGGCTACACCTTC.